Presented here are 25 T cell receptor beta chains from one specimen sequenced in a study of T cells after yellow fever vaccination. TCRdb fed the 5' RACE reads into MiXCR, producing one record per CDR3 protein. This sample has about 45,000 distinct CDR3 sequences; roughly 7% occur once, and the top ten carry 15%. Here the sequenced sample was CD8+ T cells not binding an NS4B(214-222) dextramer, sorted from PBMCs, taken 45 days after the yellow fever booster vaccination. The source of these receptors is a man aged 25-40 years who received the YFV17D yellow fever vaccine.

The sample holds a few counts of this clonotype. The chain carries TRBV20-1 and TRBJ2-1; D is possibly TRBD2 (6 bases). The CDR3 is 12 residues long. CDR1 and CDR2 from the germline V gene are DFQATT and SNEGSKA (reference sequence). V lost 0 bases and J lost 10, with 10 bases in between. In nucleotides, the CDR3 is TGCAGTGCTAGAGATCCGGAGGGGGAGCAGTTCTTC. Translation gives CSARDPEGEQFF.

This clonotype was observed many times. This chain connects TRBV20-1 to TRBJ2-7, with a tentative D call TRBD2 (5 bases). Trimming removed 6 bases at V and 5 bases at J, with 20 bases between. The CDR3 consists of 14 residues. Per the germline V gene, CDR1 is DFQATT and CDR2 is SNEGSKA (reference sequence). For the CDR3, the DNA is TGCAGTGCAGAAGCTCCGGGGTCGGACGACGAGCAGTACTTC. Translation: CSAEAPGSDDEQYF.

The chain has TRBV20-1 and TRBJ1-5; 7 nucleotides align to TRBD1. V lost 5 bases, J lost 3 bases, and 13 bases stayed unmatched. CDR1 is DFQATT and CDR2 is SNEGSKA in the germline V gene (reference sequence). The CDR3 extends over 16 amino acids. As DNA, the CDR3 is TGCAGTGCTGACGTCGACAGGGTCCCTTTCAATCAGCCCCAGCATTTT. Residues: CSADVDRVPFNQPQHF.

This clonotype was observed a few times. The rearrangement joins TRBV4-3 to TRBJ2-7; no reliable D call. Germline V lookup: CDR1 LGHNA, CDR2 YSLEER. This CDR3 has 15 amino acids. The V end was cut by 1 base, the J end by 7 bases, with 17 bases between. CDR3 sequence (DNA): TGCGCCAGCAGCCAAGGGGTTGGTAGTTATTGGGAGCAGTACTTC. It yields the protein CASSQGVGSYWEQYF.

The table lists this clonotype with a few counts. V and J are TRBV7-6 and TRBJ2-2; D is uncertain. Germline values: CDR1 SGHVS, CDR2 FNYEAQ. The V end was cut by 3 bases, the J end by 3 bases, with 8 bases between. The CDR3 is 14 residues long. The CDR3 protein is CASSLSGDTGELFF. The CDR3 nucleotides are TGTGCCAGCAGCTTGAGTGGAGACACCGGGGAGCTGTTTTTT.

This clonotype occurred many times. DNA of the CDR3: TGTGCCAGCAGTTTAGCGACTAGTCACAATGAGCAGTTCTTC. Translation: CASSLATSHNEQFF. V is TRBV12-3 or TRBV12-4 and J is TRBJ2-1; a possible D gene is TRBD2 (6 bases). The ends were cut back, 0 bases at V and 5 bases at J, with 8 bases in the middle. The CDR3 totals 14 residues.

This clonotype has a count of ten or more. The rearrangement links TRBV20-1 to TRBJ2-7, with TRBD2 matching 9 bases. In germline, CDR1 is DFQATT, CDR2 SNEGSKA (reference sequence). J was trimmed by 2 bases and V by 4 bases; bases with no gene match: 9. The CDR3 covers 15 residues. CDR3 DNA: TGCAGTGCTACCCTGGGCCTAGCGGGGACCTACGAGCAGTACTTC. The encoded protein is CSATLGLAGTYEQYF.

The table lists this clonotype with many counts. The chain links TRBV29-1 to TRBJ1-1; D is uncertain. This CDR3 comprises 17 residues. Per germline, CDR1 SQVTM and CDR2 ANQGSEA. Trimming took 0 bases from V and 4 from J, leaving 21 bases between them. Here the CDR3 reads CSVEDLMEGPGSTEAFF. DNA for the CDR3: TGCAGCGTTGAAGATCTGATGGAGGGCCCGGGCAGCACTGAAGCTTTCTTT. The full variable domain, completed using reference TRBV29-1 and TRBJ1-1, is SAVISQKPSRDICQRGTSLTIQCQVDSQVTMMFWYRQQPGQSLTLIATANQGSEATYESGFVIDKFPISRPNLTFSTLTVSNMSPEDSSIYLCSVEDLMEGPGSTEAFFGQGTRLTVV.

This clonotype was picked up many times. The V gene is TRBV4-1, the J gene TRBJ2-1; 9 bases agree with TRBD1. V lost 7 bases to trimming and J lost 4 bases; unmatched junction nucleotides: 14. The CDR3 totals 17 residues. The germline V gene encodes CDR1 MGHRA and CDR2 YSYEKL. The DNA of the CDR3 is TGCGCCAGCACCCCAGAAACCGGGACAGGGCCATACAATGAGCAGTTCTTC. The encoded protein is CASTPETGTGPYNEQFF.

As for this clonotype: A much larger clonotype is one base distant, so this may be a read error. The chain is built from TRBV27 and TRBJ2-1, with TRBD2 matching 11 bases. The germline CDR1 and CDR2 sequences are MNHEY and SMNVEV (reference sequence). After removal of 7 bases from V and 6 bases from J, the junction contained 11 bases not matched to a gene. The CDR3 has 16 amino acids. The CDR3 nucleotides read TGTGCCAGCATCCACTCCGGGACTAGCGGCTCCAATGAGCAGTTCTTC. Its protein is CASIHSGTSGSNEQFF.

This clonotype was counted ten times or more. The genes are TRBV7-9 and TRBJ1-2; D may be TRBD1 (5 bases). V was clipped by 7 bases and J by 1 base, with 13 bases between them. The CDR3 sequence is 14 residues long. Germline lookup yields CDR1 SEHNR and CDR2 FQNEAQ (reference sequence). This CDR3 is CASIPPTVNYGYTF. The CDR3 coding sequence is TGTGCCAGCATCCCCCCGACAGTTAACTATGGCTACACCTTC.

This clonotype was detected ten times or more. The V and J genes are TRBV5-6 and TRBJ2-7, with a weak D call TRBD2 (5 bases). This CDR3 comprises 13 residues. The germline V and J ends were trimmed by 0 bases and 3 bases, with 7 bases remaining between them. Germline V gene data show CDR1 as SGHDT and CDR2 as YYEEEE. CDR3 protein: CASSLDGDYEQYF. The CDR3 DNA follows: TGTGCCAGCAGCTTGGACGGGGACTACGAGCAGTACTTC.

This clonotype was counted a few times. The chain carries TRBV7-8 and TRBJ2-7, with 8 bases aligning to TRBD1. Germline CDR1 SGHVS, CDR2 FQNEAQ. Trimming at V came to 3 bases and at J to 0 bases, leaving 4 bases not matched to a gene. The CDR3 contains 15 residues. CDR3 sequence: CASSFGTGGSYEQYF. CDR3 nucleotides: TGTGCCAGCAGCTTCGGGACAGGAGGCTCCTACGAGCAGTACTTC.

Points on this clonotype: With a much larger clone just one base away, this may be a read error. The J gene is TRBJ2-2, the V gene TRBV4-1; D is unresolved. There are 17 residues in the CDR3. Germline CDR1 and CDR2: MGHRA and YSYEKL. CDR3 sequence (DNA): TGCACCAGCAGCTCAACCCCGATAGGACCCAACACCGGGGAGCTGTTTTTT. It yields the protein CTSSSTPIGPNTGELFF.

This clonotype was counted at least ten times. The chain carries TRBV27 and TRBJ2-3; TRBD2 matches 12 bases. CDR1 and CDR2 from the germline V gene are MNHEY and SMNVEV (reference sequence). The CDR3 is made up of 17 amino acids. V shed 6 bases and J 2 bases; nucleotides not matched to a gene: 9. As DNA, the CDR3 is TGTGCCAGCAGCATGGGAGGACTAGCGGGGCTCACAGATACGCAGTATTTT. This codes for CASSMGGLAGLTDTQYF.

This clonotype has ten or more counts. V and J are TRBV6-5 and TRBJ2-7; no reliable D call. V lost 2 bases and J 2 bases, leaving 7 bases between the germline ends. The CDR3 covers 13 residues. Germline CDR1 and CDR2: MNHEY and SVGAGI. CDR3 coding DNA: TGTGCCAGCAGTTACGGGGTCCCCTACGAGCAGTACTTC. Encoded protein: CASSYGVPYEQYF.

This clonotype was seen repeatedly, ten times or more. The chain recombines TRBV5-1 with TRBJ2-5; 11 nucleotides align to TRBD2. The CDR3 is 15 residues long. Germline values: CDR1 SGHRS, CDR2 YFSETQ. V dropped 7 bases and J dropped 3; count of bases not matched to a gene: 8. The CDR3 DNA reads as TGCGCCAGCGTCCTTGGGACTAGCGGCGAAGAGACCCAGTACTTC. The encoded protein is CASVLGTSGEETQYF.

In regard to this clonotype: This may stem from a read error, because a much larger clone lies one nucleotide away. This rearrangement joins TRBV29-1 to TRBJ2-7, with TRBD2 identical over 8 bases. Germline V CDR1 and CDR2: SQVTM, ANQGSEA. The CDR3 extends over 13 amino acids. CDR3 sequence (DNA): TGCAGAGTTGGTCTAGCGGGTATCTACGAGCAGTACTTC. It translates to CRVGLAGIYEQYF.

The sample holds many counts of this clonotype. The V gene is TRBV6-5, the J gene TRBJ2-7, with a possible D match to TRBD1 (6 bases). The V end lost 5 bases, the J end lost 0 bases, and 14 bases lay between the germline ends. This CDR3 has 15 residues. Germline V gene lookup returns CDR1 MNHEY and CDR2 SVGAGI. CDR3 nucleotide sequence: TGTGCCAGCAGTACCTATGAGGGGGACTCCTACGAGCAGTACTTC. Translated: CASSTYEGDSYEQYF.

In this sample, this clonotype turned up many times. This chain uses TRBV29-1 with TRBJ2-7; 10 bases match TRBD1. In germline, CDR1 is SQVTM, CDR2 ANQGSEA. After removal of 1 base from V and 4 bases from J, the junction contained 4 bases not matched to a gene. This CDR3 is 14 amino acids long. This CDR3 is CSVEGTGGDYEQYF. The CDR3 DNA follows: TGCAGCGTTGAAGGGACAGGGGGTGATTACGAGCAGTACTTC.

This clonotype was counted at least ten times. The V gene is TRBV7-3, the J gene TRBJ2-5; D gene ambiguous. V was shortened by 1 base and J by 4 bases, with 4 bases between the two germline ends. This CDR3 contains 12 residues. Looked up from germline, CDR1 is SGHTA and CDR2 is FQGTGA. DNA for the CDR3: TGTGCCAGCAGCTTAATGGGAGAGACCCAGTACTTC. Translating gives CASSLMGETQYF.

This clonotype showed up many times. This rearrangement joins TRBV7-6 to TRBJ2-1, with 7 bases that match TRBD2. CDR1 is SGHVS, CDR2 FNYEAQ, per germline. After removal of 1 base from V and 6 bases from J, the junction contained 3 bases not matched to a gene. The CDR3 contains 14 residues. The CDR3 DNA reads TGTGCCAGCAGCTTAGGACTAGCAGGCAATGAGCAGTTCTTC. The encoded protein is CASSLGLAGNEQFF.

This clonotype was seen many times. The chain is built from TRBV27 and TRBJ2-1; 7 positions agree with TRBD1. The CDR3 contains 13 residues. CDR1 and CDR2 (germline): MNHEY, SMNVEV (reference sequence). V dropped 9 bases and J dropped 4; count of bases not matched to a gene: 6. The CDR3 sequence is CASRQGIYNEQFF. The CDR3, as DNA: TGTGCCAGTAGACAGGGTATTTACAATGAGCAGTTCTTC.

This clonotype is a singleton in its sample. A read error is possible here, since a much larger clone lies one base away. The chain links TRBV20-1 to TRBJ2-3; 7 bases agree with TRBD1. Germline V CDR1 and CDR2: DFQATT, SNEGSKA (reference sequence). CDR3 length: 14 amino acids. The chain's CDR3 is CSARPLRGSDTQCF. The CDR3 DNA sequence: TGCAGTGCTAGACCCCTCAGGGGGTCAGATACGCAGTGTTTT.

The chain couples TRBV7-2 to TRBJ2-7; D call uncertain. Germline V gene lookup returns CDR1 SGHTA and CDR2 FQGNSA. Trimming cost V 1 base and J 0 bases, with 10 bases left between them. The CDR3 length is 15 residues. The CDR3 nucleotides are TGTGCCAGCAGCTTAGTGCTTCGAGGCTCCTACGAGCAGTACTTC. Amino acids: CASSLVLRGSYEQYF.